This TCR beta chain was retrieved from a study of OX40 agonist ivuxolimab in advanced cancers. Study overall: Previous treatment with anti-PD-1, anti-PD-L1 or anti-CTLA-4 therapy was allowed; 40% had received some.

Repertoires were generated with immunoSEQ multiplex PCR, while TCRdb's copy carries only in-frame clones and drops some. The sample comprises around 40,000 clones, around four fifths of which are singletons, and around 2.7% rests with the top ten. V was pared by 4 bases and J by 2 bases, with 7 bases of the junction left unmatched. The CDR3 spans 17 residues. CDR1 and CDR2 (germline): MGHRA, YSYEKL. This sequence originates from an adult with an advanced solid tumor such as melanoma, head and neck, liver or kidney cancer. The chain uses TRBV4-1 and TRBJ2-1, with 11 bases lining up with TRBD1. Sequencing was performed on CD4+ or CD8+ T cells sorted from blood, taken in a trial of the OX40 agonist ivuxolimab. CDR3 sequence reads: CASSRNPGQGAYNEQFF. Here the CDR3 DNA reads TGCGCCAGCAGCCGGAATCCGGGACAGGGGGCCTACAATGAGCAGTTCTTC.